A selection of T cell receptor beta chains follows, all from one sample in a study of cytomegalovirus exposure and HLA in healthy donors. Only in-frame clones appear in the TCRdb table, and some are missing; sequencing was by immunoSEQ multiplex PCR. Of about 310,000 clones listed, around 90% were seen once; the top ten hold 0.9% to 1%. The sequencing input was PBMCs. The receptors shown here come from a man younger than 40 in good health and CMV-seronegative. The CDR3 runs from the conserved cysteine through the conserved F or W. A D gene is named only where the DNA matches it firmly.

NA	TRBV14	TRBJ2-7	CASSQVGVRGYEQYF
NA	TRBV27	TRBJ2-5	CASTTGPQETQYF
NA	TRBV5-1	TRBJ1-2	CASSSLQGTYGYTF
NA	TRBV20-1	TRBJ1-1	CSAHLYEAFF
NA	TRBV4-3	TRBJ2-1	CASSQDLHGRIAGHYNEQFF
TRBD1	TRBV27	TRBJ1-1	CASSTNTGGGGAFF
NA	TRBV6-1	TRBJ2-3	CASTLVKSTDTQYF
NA	TRBV11-3	TRBJ2-7	CASSSRAGDHEQYF
NA	TRBV2	TRBJ2-5	CASTRTVTQYF
TRBD1	TRBV27	TRBJ2-7	CASSLIGQGREQYF
NA	TRBV6-1	TRBJ1-2	CASSEEAGSGYGYTF
NA	TRBV6-1	TRBJ1-1	CASSEQSRRREAFF
TRBD2	TRBV7-9	TRBJ2-7	CASSLISGLATYEQYF
NA	TRBV7-2	TRBJ1-2	CASSLAQAWGYTF
NA	TRBV11-2	TRBJ2-5	CASSPPGGPRETQYF
NA	TRBV7-9	TRBJ2-7	CASSGTPSGNEQYF
NA	TRBV19	TRBJ1-1	CASSEIQANLANTEAFF
TRBD1	TRBV11-3	TRBJ2-3	CASSIQGNTDTQYF
TRBD1	TRBV7-2	TRBJ1-2	CASSRSGTAYGYTF
NA	TRBV29-1	TRBJ1-5	CSVAQNNQPQHF
NA	TRBV12-5	TRBJ2-2	CASGLLDSSRGGELFF
NA	TRBV7-2	TRBJ1-2	CASSLEVGRRYGYTF
TRBD2	TRBV23-1	TRBJ2-3	CAIQWGTPGLANMTDTQYF
TRBD2	TRBV7-2	TRBJ2-1	CASSLGAGGYNEQFF
TRBD2	TRBV5-4	TRBJ2-3	CASSSTSGGKDTQYF
NA	TRBV19	TRBJ2-5	CASSTSSRPGSETQYF
TRBD1	TRBV2	TRBJ2-3	CASRLFDRGADTQYF
TRBD2	TRBV27	TRBJ2-7	CASSLSGGVPFYEQYF
NA	TRBV5-4	TRBJ2-7	CASSLVDRRPYEQYF
NA	TRBV6-1	TRBJ1-5	CASKDVTGRQPQHF
NA	TRBV7-9	TRBJ2-7	CASSSRQDYEQYF
NA	TRBV9	TRBJ2-2	CASSSSGWGVGELFF
NA	TRBV2	TRBJ2-3	CASTKQGLDTQYF
NA	TRBV7-2	TRBJ1-2	CASSLPQGSTNYGYTF
TRBD1	TRBV2	TRBJ2-5	CASNRDRGETQYF
TRBD1	TRBV13	TRBJ2-5	CASSPRDRESSETQYF
NA	TRBV30	TRBJ2-7	CAWSVRALRASYEQYF
NA	TRBV6-1	TRBJ2-5	CASSRSEQETQYF
NA	TRBV6-6	TRBJ1-2	CASTISANYGYTF
TRBD1	TRBV5-6	TRBJ1-2	CASSLPTGGLYGYTF
NA	TRBV10-2	TRBJ2-3	CASSDSTDTQYF
TRBD2	TRBV27	TRBJ2-1	CASSSYAGGLYNEQFF
NA	TRBV18	TRBJ1-5	CASSAKQGPNQPQHF
NA	TRBV6-6	TRBJ2-7	CASSLSGRDEQYF
NA	TRBV25-1	TRBJ1-2	CASIRRRDYGYTF
NA	TRBV11-2	TRBJ2-3	CASSLAGRGTDTQYF
TRBD1	TRBV2	TRBJ2-3	CASKPGQGADTQYF
TRBD1	TRBV5-4	TRBJ2-7	CASSTGDSTYEQYF
TRBD2	TRBV6-5	TRBJ2-1	CASRTSGGPNEQFF
NA	TRBV9	TRBJ1-2	CASSVGGLMSGLDGYTF
NA	TRBV18	TRBJ2-6	CASSTPTGTFGANVLTF
TRBD1	TRBV10-3	TRBJ2-1	CAISEGDRGTYNEQFF
TRBD1	TRBV7-9	TRBJ2-7	CASSRPEETGIYEQYF
TRBD1	TRBV2	TRBJ2-7	CASSEGETGISYEQYF
NA	TRBV27	TRBJ1-2	CASSGGQLYGYTF
TRBD2	TRBV27	TRBJ2-7	CASRSGLTTYEQYF
NA	TRBV9	TRBJ2-1	CASSPRGAGNEQFF
NA	TRBV6-5	TRBJ2-2	CASRRQGTGELFF
NA	TRBV27	TRBJ1-1	CASSSRREAFF